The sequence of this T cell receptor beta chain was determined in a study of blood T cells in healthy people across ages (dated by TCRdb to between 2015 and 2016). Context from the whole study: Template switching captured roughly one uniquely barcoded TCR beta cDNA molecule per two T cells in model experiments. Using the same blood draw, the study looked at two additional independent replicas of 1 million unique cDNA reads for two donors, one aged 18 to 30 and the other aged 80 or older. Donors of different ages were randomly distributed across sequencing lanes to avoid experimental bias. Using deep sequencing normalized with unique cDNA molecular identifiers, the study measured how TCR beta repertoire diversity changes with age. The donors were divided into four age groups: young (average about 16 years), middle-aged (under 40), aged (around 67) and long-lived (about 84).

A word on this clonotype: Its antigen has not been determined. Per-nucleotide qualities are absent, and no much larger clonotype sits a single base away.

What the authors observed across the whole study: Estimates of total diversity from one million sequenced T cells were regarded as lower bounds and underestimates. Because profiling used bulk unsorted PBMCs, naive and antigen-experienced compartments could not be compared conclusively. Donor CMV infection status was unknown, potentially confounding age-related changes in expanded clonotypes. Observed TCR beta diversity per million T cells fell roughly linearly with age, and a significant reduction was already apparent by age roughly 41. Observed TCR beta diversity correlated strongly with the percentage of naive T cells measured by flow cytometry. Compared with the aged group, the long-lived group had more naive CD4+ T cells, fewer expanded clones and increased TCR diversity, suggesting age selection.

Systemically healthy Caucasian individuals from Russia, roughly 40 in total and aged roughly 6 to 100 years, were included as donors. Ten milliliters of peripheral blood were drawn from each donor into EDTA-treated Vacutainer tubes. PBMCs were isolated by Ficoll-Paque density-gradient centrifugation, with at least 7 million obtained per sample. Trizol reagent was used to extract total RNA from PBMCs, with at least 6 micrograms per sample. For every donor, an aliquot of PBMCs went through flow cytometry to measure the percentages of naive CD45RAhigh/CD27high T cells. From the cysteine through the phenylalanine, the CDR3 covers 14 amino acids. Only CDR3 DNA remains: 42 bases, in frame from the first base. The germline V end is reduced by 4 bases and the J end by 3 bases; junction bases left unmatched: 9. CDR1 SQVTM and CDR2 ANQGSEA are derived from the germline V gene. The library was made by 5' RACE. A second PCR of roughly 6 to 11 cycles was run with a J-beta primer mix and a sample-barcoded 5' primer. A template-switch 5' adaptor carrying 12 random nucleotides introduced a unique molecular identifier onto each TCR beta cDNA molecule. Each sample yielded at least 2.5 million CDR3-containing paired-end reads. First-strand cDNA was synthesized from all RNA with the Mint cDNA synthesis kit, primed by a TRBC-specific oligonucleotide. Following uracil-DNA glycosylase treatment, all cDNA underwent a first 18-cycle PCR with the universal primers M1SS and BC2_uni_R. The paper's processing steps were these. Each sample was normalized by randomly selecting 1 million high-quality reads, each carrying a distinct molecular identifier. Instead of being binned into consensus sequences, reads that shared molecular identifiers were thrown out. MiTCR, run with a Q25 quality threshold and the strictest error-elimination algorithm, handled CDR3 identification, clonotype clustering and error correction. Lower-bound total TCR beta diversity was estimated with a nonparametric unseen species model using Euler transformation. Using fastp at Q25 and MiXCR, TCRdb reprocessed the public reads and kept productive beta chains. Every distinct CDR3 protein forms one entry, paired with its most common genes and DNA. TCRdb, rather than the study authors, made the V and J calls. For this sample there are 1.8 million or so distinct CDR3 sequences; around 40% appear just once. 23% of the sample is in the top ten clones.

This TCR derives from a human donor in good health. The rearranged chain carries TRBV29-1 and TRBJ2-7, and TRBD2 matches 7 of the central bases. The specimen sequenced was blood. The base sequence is TGCAGCGTTGTTGGGGGAGGGGCCCTCTACGAGCAGTACTTC. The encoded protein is CSVVGGGALYEQYF.